These T cell receptor beta chains were read from a single sample in a study of Ad26.COV2.S vaccination and SARS-CoV-2 variants. Sequencing used immunoSEQ multiplex PCR; TCRdb keeps in-frame clones, though not all of them. The sample shows under 150,000 clones, around 86% of them seen only once. The sequences come from peripheral blood, collected after recovery from COVID-19. The receptors stem from a human donor who had recovered from COVID-19. The CDR3 runs from the conserved cysteine through the conserved F or W. D genes are given only for firm matches. The listing skips clone size in some rows; elsewhere it reads once, few, many or a size class.

v_call	cdr3_length	j_call	clone_size	d_call	cdr3_aa	cdr3_nt
TRBV28	16	TRBJ2-3	-	-	CASSSAVGSSTDTQYF	TGTGCCAGCAGTTCCGCCGTCGGGTCGAGCACAGATACGCAGTATTTT
TRBV15	12	TRBJ1-1	-	-	CATSPGNTEAFF	TGTGCCACCAGCCCGGGAAACACTGAAGCTTTCTTT
TRBV7-2	15	TRBJ1-1	-	TRBD1	CASSYSGTVNTEAFF	TGTGCCAGCAGCTATTCCGGGACAGTGAACACTGAAGCTTTCTTT
TRBV5-4	15	TRBJ1-5	few	TRBD1	CASSLDRGQGQPQHF	TGTGCCAGCAGCTTGGACAGGGGGCAAGGACAGCCCCAGCATTTT
TRBV19	13	TRBJ1-3	-	-	CATWTVSGNTIYF	TGTGCCACATGGACAGTCTCTGGAAACACCATATATTTT
TRBV12-3/TRBV12-4	13	TRBJ1-2	-	-	CASSLGPGEGYTF	TGTGCCAGCAGTTTAGGGCCAGGGGAAGGCTACACCTTC
TRBV13	15	TRBJ2-7	-	TRBD1	CASSSGQSPTYEQYF	TGTGCCAGCAGCTCGGGACAGAGTCCAACCTACGAGCAGTACTTC
TRBV27	16	TRBJ2-2	-	-	CASSSRQGIVIGELFF	TGTGCCAGCAGTTCACGGCAGGGCATTGTGATCGGGGAGCTGTTTTTT
TRBV15	12	TRBJ1-2	-	-	CATSRDRYGYTF	TGTGCCACCAGCAGAGACCGGTACGGCTACACCTTC
TRBV7-9	12	TRBJ2-3	-	-	CASWARTDTQYF	TGTGCCAGCTGGGCGCGCACAGATACGCAGTATTTT
TRBV28	12	TRBJ2-2	-	-	CASSLNTGELFF	TGTGCCAGCAGTTTAAACACCGGGGAGCTGTTTTTT
TRBV7-8	17	TRBJ2-2	-	-	CASSSPRGGVNTGELFF	TGTGCCAGCAGCTCCCCCCGGGGCGGGGTTAACACCGGGGAGCTGTTTTTT
TRBV19	11	TRBJ1-4	-	-	CASSIREKLFF	TGTGCCAGTAGTATTAGGGAAAAACTGTTTTTT
TRBV5-6	14	TRBJ1-1	-	TRBD1	CASLGGAGDTEAFF	TGTGCCAGCCTAGGGGGCGCCGGTGACACTGAAGCTTTCTTT
TRBV6-2/TRBV6-3	13	TRBJ2-3	-	-	CASSYQATDTQYF	TGTGCCAGCAGTTACCAAGCCACAGATACGCAGTATTTT
TRBV29-1	13	TRBJ2-7	few	TRBD1	CSVDATGDGEQYF	TGCAGCGTTGATGCTACAGGGGATGGAGAGCAGTACTTC
TRBV10-1	12	TRBJ1-1	-	-	CASSPSGGNAFF	TGCGCCAGCAGTCCGTCGGGGGGTAACGCTTTCTTT
TRBV2	19	TRBJ2-1	-	TRBD2	CASSEAGLAGGSDYNEQFF	TGTGCCAGCAGTGAGGCCGGACTAGCGGGGGGGTCGGACTACAATGAGCAGTTCTTC
TRBV2	12	TRBJ1-1	-	-	CASAVLNTEAFF	TGTGCCTCCGCGGTACTGAACACTGAAGCTTTCTTT
TRBV12-5	13	TRBJ1-2	few	-	CASGLGGGYGYTF	TGTGCTAGTGGTTTGGGGGGTGGCTATGGCTACACCTTC
TRBV29-1	14	TRBJ1-5	-	TRBD1	CSVRTGGVNQPQHF	TGCAGCGTTCGGACAGGCGGGGTCAATCAGCCCCAGCATTTT
TRBV6-5	14	TRBJ1-3	few	-	CASSSRATGNTIYF	TGTGCCAGCAGTAGCCGAGCAACTGGAAACACCATATATTTT
TRBV9	13	TRBJ2-5	-	-	CASSVHPEETQYF	TGTGCCAGCAGCGTCCACCCCGAGGAGACCCAGTACTTC
TRBV4-1	16	TRBJ1-6	-	-	CASSQSILQGLSPLHF	TGCGCCAGCAGCCAGAGTATACTACAGGGTCTTTCACCCCTCCACTTT
TRBV24-1	15	TRBJ1-4	-	TRBD1	CATSDPGQGHEKLFF	TGTGCCACCAGTGATCCGGGACAGGGTCATGAAAAACTGTTTTTT
TRBV27	12	TRBJ1-1	-	TRBD1	CASSLGGQGTFF	TGTGCCAGCAGTTTAGGGGGACAGGGGACTTTCTTT
TRBV13	14	TRBJ2-1	-	-	CASSPPDGDNEQFF	TGTGCCAGCAGCCCCCCCGACGGTGACAATGAGCAGTTCTTC
TRBV24-1	17	TRBJ2-5	-	TRBD1	CATSDYRDRESQETQYF	TGTGCCACCAGTGATTACCGGGACAGGGAATCCCAAGAGACCCAGTACTTC
TRBV7-8	13	TRBJ1-2	-	-	CASTDRGAGGYTF	TGTGCCAGCACCGACCGTGGGGCAGGTGGCTACACCTTC
TRBV19	14	TRBJ2-7	-	-	CASSIGSASYEQYF	TGTGCCAGTAGTATAGGTTCGGCTTCCTACGAGCAGTACTTC
TRBV7-2	13	TRBJ2-7	once	-	CASSLGRYYEQYF	TGTGCCAGCAGCTTAGGCAGGTACTACGAGCAGTACTTC
TRBV4-1	9	TRBJ1-1	-	-	CASSQRAFF	TGCGCCAGCAGCCAACGGGCTTTCTTT
TRBV28	13	TRBJ1-2	once	-	CASRWGQSYGYTF	TGTGCCAGCAGATGGGGGCAGAGCTATGGCTACACCTTC
TRBV5-1	14	TRBJ1-3	-	-	CASSRGTPGNTIYF	TGCGCCAGCAGCCGTGGAACGCCTGGAAACACCATATATTTT
TRBV20-1	11	TRBJ2-1	-	-	CSAPTENEQFF	TGCAGTGCTCCGACAGAAAATGAGCAGTTCTTC
TRBV28	14	TRBJ1-5	once	-	CASSLYKVNQPQHF	TGTGCCAGCAGTTTATACAAGGTAAATCAGCCCCAGCATTTT
TRBV7-2	12	TRBJ1-6	-	-	CASSSRSSPLHF	TGTGCCAGCAGCTCCCGAAGTTCACCCCTCCACTTT
TRBV29-1	11	TRBJ2-3	-	TRBD2	CSSRGADTQYF	TGCAGCTCCCGGGGGGCAGATACGCAGTATTTT
TRBV27	14	TRBJ1-4	-	-	CASKQQAINEKLFF	TGTGCCAGCAAGCAACAGGCTATTAATGAAAAACTGTTTTTT
TRBV25-1	15	TRBJ1-2	-	TRBD1	CASSDSGQADYGYTF	TGTGCCAGCAGTGACTCGGGACAGGCCGACTATGGCTACACCTTC
TRBV5-6	12	TRBJ1-2	-	-	CASSQGGYGYTF	TGTGCCAGCAGCCAAGGGGGATATGGCTACACCTTC
TRBV7-8	16	TRBJ2-3	-	-	CASSLRDGLSTDTQYF	TGTGCCAGCAGCCTTAGGGACGGCCTGAGCACAGATACGCAGTATTTT
TRBV18	14	TRBJ1-3	-	-	CASSPSDVRNTIYF	TGTGCCAGCTCACCCTCGGATGTACGGAACACCATATATTTT
TRBV20-1	14	TRBJ2-7	-	-	CSASNGGRGYEQYF	TGCAGTGCTAGTAACGGGGGCCGGGGCTACGAGCAGTACTTC
TRBV5-4	17	TRBJ2-7	-	-	CASSRPVGGNRHYEQYF	TGTGCCAGCAGCCGACCCGTTGGGGGCAACCGCCACTACGAGCAGTACTTC
TRBV6-5	12	TRBJ2-5	-	-	CAFGTSQETQYF	TGTGCCTTCGGAACTAGTCAAGAGACCCAGTACTTC
TRBV7-2	14	TRBJ2-2	few	TRBD1	CASSSNRGTGELFF	TGTGCCAGCAGCTCGAACAGGGGAACCGGGGAGCTGTTTTTT
TRBV28	13	TRBJ2-7	-	-	CASRQESPAEQYF	TGTGCCAGTAGACAGGAGAGTCCGGCCGAGCAGTACTTC